This TCR beta chain originates from a study of blood T cell repertoires in COVID-19. The method was immunoSEQ multiplex PCR; TCRdb's version includes in-frame clones alone and lacks a portion of them. This sample yields tens of thousands of clones, of which 80% to 90% are seen a single time; about 2.5% belongs to the top ten. This CDR3 region has 13 residues. The V end was cut by 1 base, the J end by 0 bases, with 6 bases between. The V gene's germline CDR1 is GTSNPN and CDR2 SVGIG (reference sequence). This receptor was identified in a man aged 45-60 years with COVID-19, enrolled during active disease. This sequence joins TRBV30 and TRBJ1-1; D is unresolved. Sample: peripheral blood. The CDR3 coding sequence is TGTGCCTGGAGTGGGCAGATGAACACTGAAGCTTTCTTT. Residues: CAWSGQMNTEAFF.